Below are 17 T cell receptor beta chains sequenced from a single sample in a study of neoadjuvant anti-PD-1 for oral cavity cancer. As for time point: after neoadjuvant nivolumab, at surgical resection. The assay was immunoSEQ multiplex PCR, and TCRdb's table has in-frame clones only and misses some. The sample contains about 42,000 clones, approximately 80% of which appear only once. Specimen: PBMCs, collected after nivolumab (anti-PD-1) treatment. The receptors shown here come from a person aged 35 to 85 with oral cavity squamous cell carcinoma.

The chain combines TRBV5-1 with TRBJ1-1; D not certain. The CDR3 is 11 residues long. Trimming took off 0 bases at V and 8 bases at J, with 5 bases between the two ends. Germline V gives CDR1 SGHRS, CDR2 YFSETQ. The CDR3 nucleotides read TGCGCCAGCAGCTTGGGCGCGGAAGCTTTCTTT. Encoded protein: CASSLGAEAFF.

The gene calls are TRBV5-4 and TRBJ2-2; TRBD1 matches at 8 bases. The germline gives CDR1 SGHNT, CDR2 YYREEE (reference sequence). The CDR3 sequence is 15 residues long. The V gene end was trimmed by 5 bases and the J gene end by 0 bases; junction bases not matched to a gene: 3. The CDR3 region has the DNA TGTGCCAGCAGTCCAGGGGGCCCGAACACCGGGGAGCTGTTTTTT. It is translated as CASSPGGPNTGELFF.

This chain connects TRBV7-3 to TRBJ1-3, with D possibly being TRBD1 (6 bases). V was clipped by 5 bases and J by 2 bases, with 13 bases between them. The V gene's germline CDR1 is SGHTA and CDR2 FQGTGA. The CDR3 spans 15 residues. The chain's CDR3 is CASSPSGQTGNTIYF. CDR3 nucleotides: TGTGCCAGCAGCCCTTCGGGACAAACTGGAAACACCATATATTTT.

The chain joins TRBV7-8 to TRBJ1-1, with no clear D. CDR1 and CDR2 from the germline V gene are SGHVS and FQNEAQ. The CDR3 is made up of 10 amino acids. V shed 5 bases and J shed 7 bases, with 5 bases lying between them. This CDR3 reads CASSGGEAFF. CDR3 nucleotides: TGTGCCAGCAGCGGAGGTGAAGCTTTCTTT.

The genes are TRBV10-1 and TRBJ1-1; D is unresolved. Germline lookup yields CDR1 WNHNN and CDR2 SYGVQD (reference sequence). V was cut by 4 bases and J by 1 base, with 7 bases left in between. CDR3 length: 13 amino acids. The DNA for the CDR3 is TGCGCCAGCAGTGCACAGCAGAACACTGAAGCTTTCTTT. Protein: CASSAQQNTEAFF.

This clone is medium-sized by share. The chain combines TRBV6-1 with TRBJ2-7; 8 nucleotides line up with TRBD1. J lost 0 bases, V lost 2 bases, and 6 bases had no gene match. Germline V CDR1 and CDR2: MNHNS, SASEGT. This CDR3 region has 16 residues. The DNA of the CDR3 is TGTGCCAGCAGTGAATTTGAGGGACAGGCCTCCTACGAGCAGTACTTC. Protein sequence: CASSEFEGQASYEQYF.

V gene TRBV7-9 combines with J gene TRBJ2-3, with 8 bases fitting TRBD2. The CDR3 has 17 residues. Germline loops: CDR1 SEHNR, CDR2 FQNEAQ (reference sequence). Losses at the gene ends were 4 bases for V and 4 bases for J; bases not matched to a gene: 13. The CDR3 protein is CASSSGLGSGVPDTQYF. CDR3 sequence (DNA): TGTGCCAGCAGCTCCGGGTTGGGTAGCGGGGTACCAGATACGCAGTATTTT.

The chain combines TRBV2 with TRBJ1-5, with D perhaps matching TRBD1 (6 bases). The CDR3 contains 15 residues. The germline V gene has CDR1 SNHLY and CDR2 FYNNEI. Trimming took off 5 bases at V and 1 base at J, with 12 bases between the two ends. The CDR3 sequence: CASSLQGGSNQPQHF. For the CDR3, the DNA is TGTGCCAGCAGTTTACAGGGTGGCAGCAATCAGCCCCAGCATTTT.

The chain carries TRBV10-2 and TRBJ1-5, with no clear D. V was shortened by 0 bases and J by 5 bases, with 8 bases between the two germline ends. Germline CDR1 is WSHSY and CDR2 is SAAADI. The CDR3 is 14 residues long. The CDR3 protein is CASSESDRYQPQHF. CDR3 nucleotides: TGCGCCAGCAGTGAGTCGGACCGTTATCAGCCCCAGCATTTT.

The DNA for the CDR3 is TGCGCCAGCAGCTTGGGGGAAAGGGCAACAGATACGCAGTATTTT. The encoded protein is CASSLGERATDTQYF. The chain employs TRBV5-1 and TRBJ2-3; D uncertain. The V gene lost 0 bases and the J gene lost 3 bases, with 11 bases spanning the gap. CDR1 and CDR2 from the germline V gene are SGHRS and YFSETQ. CDR3 length equals 15 residues.

J is TRBJ1-2 and V is TRBV6-5; tentative D call: TRBD1 (6 bases). Germline V gene lookup returns CDR1 MNHEY and CDR2 SVGAGI. This CDR3 contains 14 residues. The germline V and J ends were trimmed by 6 bases and 7 bases, with 18 bases remaining between them. The CDR3 loop reads CASSTDRRRGGYTF. DNA of the CDR3: TGTGCCAGCAGCACGGACAGACGGAGAGGTGGCTACACCTTC.

The chain employs TRBV9 and TRBJ2-3, with 9 bases fitting TRBD1. The CDR3 contains 14 residues. Germline lookup yields CDR1 SGDLS and CDR2 YYNGEE. With 4 bases clipped from V and 3 bases from J, the junction kept 3 bases outside the gene matches. The CDR3 spells CASSLGQGTDTQYF. DNA for the CDR3: TGTGCCAGCAGCCTGGGACAGGGAACAGATACGCAGTATTTT.

The gene calls are TRBV15 and TRBJ2-1; 8 nucleotides align to TRBD2. The CDR3 loop spans 19 amino acids. CDR1 and CDR2 from the germline V gene are LNHNV and YYDKDF (reference sequence). V trimming: 1 base; J trimming: 4 bases; junction bases outside the gene matches: 15. CDR3 nucleotide sequence: TGTGCCACCAGCAGAGGACGGTCTGGGAGCGGGAGACGTTACAATGAGCAGTTCTTC. This sequence encodes CATSRGRSGSGRRYNEQFF.

This clone was found once. J is TRBJ2-1 and V is TRBV2; D uncertain. Germline values: CDR1 SNHLY, CDR2 FYNNEI. V gave up 1 base and J gave up 5 bases, with 6 bases separating them. This CDR3 has 13 residues. The CDR3 reads CASSEDTHNEQFF. DNA of the CDR3: TGTGCCAGCAGTGAAGACACCCACAATGAGCAGTTCTTC. Looking up the rest from reference TRBV2 and TRBJ2-1 gives the full variable domain: EPEVTQTPSHQVTQMGQEVILRCVPISNHLYFYWYRQILGQKVEFLVSFYNNEISEKSEIFDDQFSVERPDGSNFTLKIRSTKLEDSAMYFCASSEDTHNEQFFGPGTRLTVL.

The gene calls are TRBV30 and TRBJ1-1; maybe TRBD1 (6 bases). This CDR3 is built from 13 residues. The ends were cut back, 4 bases at V and 1 base at J, with 10 bases in the middle. Per germline, CDR1 GTSNPN and CDR2 SVGIG (reference sequence). CDR3 sequence reads: CAWKGGGNTEAFF. As DNA, the CDR3 is TGTGCCTGGAAAGGGGGGGGGAACACTGAAGCTTTCTTT. Full variable domain (outside the CDR3, taken from reference TRBV30 and TRBJ1-1): SQTIHQWPATLVQPVGSPLSLECTVEGTSNPNLYWYRQAAGRGLQLLFYSVGIGQISSEVPQNLSASRPQDRQFILSSKKLLLSDSGFYLCAWKGGGNTEAFFGQGTRLTVV.

This clone was counted only a few times. The V and J genes are TRBV2 and TRBJ2-7, with 8 bases matching TRBD2. The germline V gene has CDR1 SNHLY and CDR2 FYNNEI. The CDR3 totals 14 residues. The trim removed 5 bases at V and 5 bases at J, leaving 8 bases unmatched. CDR3 coding DNA: TGTGCCAGCAGTTTCGGACTAGCCGGCGACGAGCAGTACTTC. As protein: CASSFGLAGDEQYF.

The chain employs TRBV7-6 and TRBJ1-5, with D perhaps matching TRBD1 (5 bases). V was pared by 0 bases and J by 0 bases, with 12 bases between. The CDR3 is 17 residues long. Looked up from germline, CDR1 is SGHVS and CDR2 is FNYEAQ. The chain's CDR3 is CASSLATRDFSNQPQHF. The CDR3 region has the DNA TGTGCCAGCAGCTTAGCAACCCGGGACTTTAGCAATCAGCCCCAGCATTTT. The entire variable domain, with the rest obtained from reference TRBV7-6 and TRBJ1-5, is as follows: GAGVSQSPRYKVTKRGQDVALRCDPISGHVSLYWYRQALGQGPEFLTYFNYEAQQDKSGLPNDRFSAERPEGSISTLTIQRTEQRDSAMYRCASSLATRDFSNQPQHFGDGTRLSIL.